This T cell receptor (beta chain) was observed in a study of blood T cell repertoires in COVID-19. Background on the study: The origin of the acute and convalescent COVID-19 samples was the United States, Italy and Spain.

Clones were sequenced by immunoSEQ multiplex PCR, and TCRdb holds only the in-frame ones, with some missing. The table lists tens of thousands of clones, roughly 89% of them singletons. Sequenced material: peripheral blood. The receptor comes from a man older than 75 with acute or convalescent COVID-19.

Here the CDR3 DNA reads TGTGCCAGCAGCCCAGGGGGCGGGTACGAGCAGTACTTC. This translates into CASSPGGGYEQYF. The rearrangement uses TRBV6-5 and TRBJ2-7, with 8 bases identical to TRBD1. Germline V gene data show CDR1 as MNHEY and CDR2 as SVGAGI. The J segment lost 4 bases and the V segment lost 6 bases, leaving 5 bases of the junction unmatched. The CDR3 loop spans 13 amino acids.